These 10 T cell receptor beta chains were all obtained from the same sample, sequenced in a study of radiation and T cells in renal cell carcinoma. Time point of the sample: blood 4 weeks post-SBRT, at nephrectomy. Treatment denoted: 15 Gy SBRT to primary tumor, nephrectomy 4 weeks later. Only in-frame clones appear in the TCRdb table, and some are missing; sequencing was by immunoSEQ multiplex PCR. This table holds about 83,000 clones, roughly 83% found once. This specimen was blood, taken from a patient whose treatment included radiotherapy and nephrectomy. These receptors were taken from a woman in her fifties or sixties with renal cell carcinoma.

J is TRBJ2-3 and V is TRBV5-1, with a possible D match to TRBD1 (6 bases). Between the trimmed V and J ends, which lost 6 bases and 2 bases, there was a span of 13 bases. Germline V gives CDR1 SGHRS, CDR2 YFSETQ. This CDR3 contains 14 residues. The CDR3 bases are TGCGCCAGCACCCTAGGGGGATACACAGATACGCAGTATTTT. Amino acid sequence: CASTLGGYTDTQYF.

This clone was found a few times. The J gene is TRBJ1-5, the V gene TRBV29-1, with TRBD1 identical over 9 bases. V gave up 4 bases and J gave up 5 bases; unmatched junction bases: 3. The CDR3 has 13 residues. Germline CDR1 SQVTM, CDR2 ANQGSEA. CDR3 residues: CSVGTGVDQPQHF. As DNA, the CDR3 is TGCAGCGTTGGGACAGGGGTGGATCAGCCCCAGCATTTT. Filled out from reference TRBV29-1 and TRBJ1-5, the complete variable domain reads SAVISQKPSRDICQRGTSLTIQCQVDSQVTMMFWYRQQPGQSLTLIATANQGSEATYESGFVIDKFPISRPNLTFSTLTVSNMSPEDSSIYLCSVGTGVDQPQHFGDGTRLSIL.

This sequence joins TRBV19 and TRBJ1-1; 9 bases fit TRBD1. The V gene's germline CDR1 is LNHDA and CDR2 SQIVND (reference sequence). CDR3 length: 16 amino acids. With V trimmed by 3 bases and J by 5 bases, 10 bases remained unmatched. The CDR3 coding sequence is TGTGCCAGTAGTATCCCCCACAGGGGGCTCGGGACTGAAGCTTTCTTT. It encodes CASSIPHRGLGTEAFF.

The chain couples TRBV5-5 to TRBJ2-5, with D tentatively TRBD2 (6 bases). This CDR3 has 15 amino acids. Trimming took 0 bases from V and 5 from J, leaving 14 bases between them. CDR1 is SGHKS, CDR2 YYEKEE, per germline (reference sequence). The CDR3 nucleotides are TGTGCCAGCAGCTTGGCCAGTCCTGGGGGGGAGACCCAGTACTTC. It translates to CASSLASPGGETQYF.

The CDR3 loop reads CASSYSWNTEAFF. CDR3 bases: TGTGCCAGCAGTTACTCGTGGAACACTGAAGCTTTCTTT. The chain carries TRBV6-6 and TRBJ1-1; D ambiguous. This CDR3 contains 13 residues. Trimming removed 0 bases at V and 1 base at J, with 3 bases between. The germline V gene encodes CDR1 MNHNY and CDR2 SVGAGI (reference sequence).

This sequence joins TRBV19 and TRBJ2-3; a possible D gene is TRBD1 (6 bases). Germline values: CDR1 LNHDA, CDR2 SQIVND (reference sequence). This CDR3 is built from 16 residues. Trimming pared 0 bases from V and 3 bases from J, leaving 13 bases between. CDR3 residues: CASSIDLSGVTDTQYF. The CDR3 DNA reads TGTGCCAGTAGTATAGATTTGTCAGGGGTGACAGATACGCAGTATTTT.

In this sample, this clone turned up a few times. This chain joins TRBV30 and TRBJ2-7; D might be TRBD2 (5 bases). The CDR3 has 13 residues. With 1 base removed from V and 3 bases from J, the gap between germline ends came to 10 bases. Germline V gene sequence: CDR1 GTSNPN, CDR2 SVGIG (reference sequence). Here the CDR3 reads CAWSETIGYEQYF. CDR3 sequence (DNA): TGTGCCTGGAGTGAGACTATAGGCTACGAGCAGTACTTC.

The chain is built from TRBV19 and TRBJ1-1; D is ambiguous. The CDR3 has 12 amino acids. V was pared by 2 bases and J by 6 bases, with 7 bases between. The germline CDR1 and CDR2 sequences are LNHDA and SQIVND (reference sequence). The CDR3 sequence is CASSIPRAEAFF. The DNA of the CDR3 is TGTGCCAGTAGTATACCACGGGCTGAAGCTTTCTTT.

The gene calls are TRBV13 and TRBJ1-2; D not certain. From germline, CDR1 is PRHDT and CDR2 FYEKMQ (reference sequence). V gave up 3 bases and J gave up 5 bases, with 7 bases separating them. There are 12 residues in the CDR3. The CDR3: CASSFLSYGYTF. CDR3 sequence (DNA): TGTGCCAGCAGCTTTCTAAGTTATGGCTACACCTTC.

This CDR3 reads CASSRTGEYNYGYTF. CDR3 nucleotide sequence: TGTGCCAGCAGCCGGACAGGGGAGTATAACTATGGCTACACCTTC. The rearrangement links TRBV7-9 to TRBJ1-2; 9 nucleotides match TRBD1. Germline V lookup: CDR1 SEHNR, CDR2 FQNEAQ (reference sequence). There are 15 residues in the CDR3. Trimming removed 5 bases from V and 1 base from J; junction bases left unmatched: 5.